The T cell receptor beta chain under discussion was sequenced for a study of T cells in localized non-small cell lung cancer. Study-wide results and caveats: Higher blood T cell density went with longer overall survival. Adjacent lung had a median around 60 of the 100 largest tumor clones.

With regard to this clone: Its antigen is not known.

TCRdb's table, derived via immunoSEQ multiplex PCR, lists solely in-frame clones and lacks some. The table lists thousands of clones, approximately 22% of them singletons. V was cut by 9 bases and J by 2 bases, with 15 bases left in between. The germline V gene encodes CDR1 LNHDA and CDR2 SQIVND (reference sequence). The CDR3 totals 14 residues. The TCR comes from a man aged 35 to 69 with stage II lung adenocarcinoma. The chain combines TRBV19 with TRBJ2-3; perhaps D is TRBD1 or TRBD2 (5 bases each). Sequenced material: lung tumor tissue, taken before any cancer treatment. CDR3 in amino acids: CARTTRGVTDTQYF. CDR3 nucleotide sequence: TGTGCCAGGACTACTCGAGGGGTCACAGATACGCAGTATTTT.